Presented here are 25 T cell receptor beta chains from one specimen sequenced in a study of shared clonotypes between healthy human individuals. The repertoire was sequenced with immunoSEQ multiplex PCR; TCRdb's copy has only in-frame clones and lacks some. The repertoire has 950,000 to 1,100,000 clones, approximately 80% of them found once; the top ten carry more than 0.55%. Sequencing used memory CD4+ T cells from PBMCs. This sample's subset: CD45RA-negative fraction. Receptors were obtained from a man between 18 and 35 years old in good health. Some clones in this sample may be carry-over from other donors' samples.

The chain joins TRBV7-8 to TRBJ2-3, with D unclear. CDR3 length: 16 amino acids. V lost 5 bases and J lost 1, with 16 bases in between. CDR1 and CDR2 from the germline V gene are SGHVS and FQNEAQ. This CDR3 reads CASSRRRLFGTDTQYF. The CDR3 nucleotides are TGTGCCAGCAGCAGGCGAAGACTCTTTGGCACAGATACGCAGTATTTT. The full variable domain, completed using reference TRBV7-8 and TRBJ2-3, is GAGVSQSPRYKVAKRGQDVALRCDPISGHVSLFWYQQALGQGPEFLTYFQNEAQLDKSGLPSDRFFAERPEGSVSTLKIQRTQQEDSAVYLCASSRRRLFGTDTQYFGPGTRLTVL.

The chain links TRBV7-3 to TRBJ1-1; unclear D gene. V was cut by 5 bases and J by 3 bases, with 10 bases left in between. Looked up from germline, CDR1 is SGHTA and CDR2 is FQGTGA. CDR3 size: 13 residues. CDR3 residues: CASSIRQDTEAFF. The CDR3 region has the DNA TGTGCCAGCAGCATCCGACAAGACACTGAAGCTTTCTTT.

V gene TRBV6-5 combines with J gene TRBJ1-4, with D tentatively TRBD1 (6 bases). The CDR3 totals 14 residues. Germline V CDR1 and CDR2: MNHEY, SVGAGI. Trimming left V 0 bases short and J 13 bases short, with 15 bases between. This CDR3 is CASSYSRGAITLFF. CDR3 nucleotide sequence: TGTGCCAGCAGTTACTCGCGGGGGGCGATTACACTGTTTTTT.

V is TRBV10-3 and J is TRBJ1-2, with TRBD1 matching over 9 bases. With V trimmed by 4 bases and J by 2 bases, 8 bases remained unmatched. Looked up from germline, CDR1 is ENHRY and CDR2 is SYGVKD. The CDR3 is 16 residues long. The CDR3 region is CAISAPGQGTNYGYTF. In DNA, the CDR3 is TGTGCCATCAGTGCGCCGGGACAGGGAACAAACTATGGCTACACCTTC.

DNA of the CDR3: TGTGCCAGCAGCTTAGCGCCTAGCGGGAGGGTGTGGTATGAGCAGTTCTTC. As protein: CASSLAPSGRVWYEQFF. The chain combines TRBV7-2 with TRBJ2-1, with 12 bases that match TRBD2. The germline V gene encodes CDR1 SGHTA and CDR2 FQGNSA. The V and J ends lost 0 bases and 8 bases, in that order; junction bases with no gene match: 8. The CDR3 spans 17 residues.

This chain uses TRBV9 with TRBJ2-2; D gene unclear. The germline V and J ends were trimmed by 0 bases and 1 base, with 10 bases remaining between them. The CDR3 is 16 amino acids. CDR1 SGDLS and CDR2 YYNGEE come from the germline V gene. The CDR3 sequence: CASSVGGRQNTGELFF. DNA for the CDR3: TGTGCCAGCAGCGTAGGAGGACGCCAGAACACCGGGGAGCTGTTTTTT.

This chain connects TRBV2 to TRBJ2-2, with 9 bases matching TRBD1. Germline assignment: CDR1 SNHLY and CDR2 FYNNEI. V lost 6 bases, J lost 4 bases, and 9 bases stayed unmatched. CDR3 length: 16 residues. The CDR3 loop reads CASRAQGALATGELFF. The CDR3 region has the DNA TGTGCCAGCAGAGCACAGGGGGCCCTGGCCACCGGGGAGCTGTTTTTT.

The genes are TRBV2 and TRBJ2-5, with D hard to call. Trimming pared 8 bases from V and 0 bases from J, leaving 10 bases between. This CDR3 is 13 amino acids long. Germline CDR1 and CDR2: SNHLY and FYNNEI. CDR3 sequence reads: CASSPEYQETQYF. CDR3 DNA: TGTGCCAGCTCCCCGGAGTACCAAGAGACCCAGTACTTC.

The rearrangement uses TRBV28 and TRBJ2-3, with 10 bases that match TRBD1. Germline CDR1 MDHEN, CDR2 SYDVKM. The V gene end was trimmed by 1 base and the J gene end by 4 bases; junction bases not matched to a gene: 2. This CDR3 has 15 residues. This chain's CDR3 is CASSLSGQGSDTQYF. The DNA of the CDR3 is TGTGCCAGCAGTTTATCGGGACAGGGGTCAGATACGCAGTATTTT.

This clone was counted many times. The sample contains more than one DNA sequence encoding this CDR3. The V and J genes are TRBV18 and TRBJ1-4; 10 bases map to TRBD1. After removal of 5 bases from V and 8 bases from J, the junction contained 8 bases not matched to a gene. This CDR3 spans 15 amino acids. Germline V gene sequence: CDR1 KGHSH, CDR2 LQKENI. The CDR3 reads CASSSGQGEGEKLFF. The CDR3 DNA reads as TGTGCCAGCTCATCTGGACAGGGGGAAGGAGAAAAACTGTTTTTT.

This clone was picked up a small number of times. The chain recombines TRBV6-1 with TRBJ1-2; D ambiguous. Germline loops: CDR1 MNHNS, CDR2 SASEGT. The CDR3 is 15 residues long. V shed 2 bases and J shed 5 bases, with 15 bases lying between them. The CDR3 DNA sequence: TGTGCCAGCAGTGAACGGGTCTCGTCCGGGTATGGCTACACCTTC. Protein: CASSERVSSGYGYTF.

The rearrangement links TRBV9 to TRBJ2-3; D is uncertain. CDR1 and CDR2 (germline): SGDLS, YYNGEE. CDR3 size: 14 residues. The V end lost 4 bases, the J end lost 0 bases, and 9 bases lay between the germline ends. CDR3 in amino acids: CASSPLISTDTQYF. The CDR3 nucleotides read TGTGCCAGCAGCCCCCTAATCAGCACAGATACGCAGTATTTT.

This clone is a singleton in its sample. The chain employs TRBV7-7 and TRBJ2-3, with 7 bases aligning to TRBD2. The CDR3 spans 16 residues. Germline CDR1 and CDR2: SSHAT and FNYEAQ (reference sequence). V shed 6 bases, J shed 0 bases, and the junction held 9 bases outside the gene matches. The CDR3: CASSQGAGTSTDTQYF. The CDR3 DNA reads as TGTGCCAGCAGTCAGGGAGCGGGAACTAGCACAGATACGCAGTATTTT.

The chain couples TRBV5-8 to TRBJ1-1; D might be TRBD1 (6 bases). Germline V lookup: CDR1 SGHTS, CDR2 YDEGEE. Trimming shortened V by 3 bases and J by 9 bases, and 12 bases separated the two germline ends. The CDR3 covers 12 residues. CDR3: CASSYTGNKAFF. For the CDR3, the DNA is TGTGCCAGCAGCTACACAGGGAATAAAGCTTTCTTT.

This chain connects TRBV27 to TRBJ2-1, with 10 bases that match TRBD2. Unmatched junction bases numbered 14, after V lost 5 bases and J lost 10 bases. The germline CDR1 and CDR2 sequences are MNHEY and SMNVEV (reference sequence). This CDR3 spans 16 amino acids. The CDR3: CASSPPWQREGGEQFF. CDR3 in DNA: TGTGCCAGCAGTCCTCCCTGGCAGCGGGAGGGAGGGGAGCAGTTCTTC.

The chain links TRBV7-9 to TRBJ1-3; D unresolved. The germline V gene encodes CDR1 SEHNR and CDR2 FQNEAQ (reference sequence). V gave up 1 base and J gave up 3 bases, with 7 bases separating them. The CDR3 is made up of 14 amino acids. The CDR3 coding sequence is TGTGCCAGCAGCTTAGGACGGAGTGGAAACACCATATATTTT. Translated: CASSLGRSGNTIYF.

This clone was counted a few times. The CDR3 region has the DNA TGTGCCACCAGGGTCGACACTGAAGCTTTCTTT. Its protein is CATRVDTEAFF. J is TRBJ1-1 and V is TRBV10-3, with a tentative D call TRBD1 (5 bases). The CDR3 loop spans 11 amino acids. Trimming shortened V by 10 bases and J by 3 bases, and 9 bases separated the two germline ends. Germline V gene sequence: CDR1 ENHRY, CDR2 SYGVKD.

The chain recombines TRBV30 with TRBJ2-1; D may be TRBD2 (5 bases). The CDR3 has 13 amino acids. The ends were cut back, 4 bases at V and 3 bases at J, with 10 bases in the middle. Germline V gives CDR1 GTSNPN, CDR2 SVGIG (reference sequence). CDR3 in amino acids: CAWTIGLYNEQFF. The CDR3 DNA reads as TGTGCCTGGACCATTGGACTCTACAATGAGCAGTTCTTC.

The V call is TRBV14, the J call TRBJ1-3; D is unresolved. Trimming cost V 2 bases and J 2 bases, with 10 bases left between them. The CDR3 is 15 amino acids. Germline V gene sequence: CDR1 SGHDN, CDR2 FVKESK. The CDR3 bases are TGTGCCAGCAGCCAAACACCGAAGACTGGAAACACCATATATTTT. Encoded protein: CASSQTPKTGNTIYF.

The gene calls are TRBV18 and TRBJ2-7; D remains unclear. The CDR3 sequence is 13 residues long. Germline V lookup: CDR1 KGHSH, CDR2 LQKENI. The V end was cut by 1 base, the J end by 5 bases, with 9 bases between. CDR3 loop: CASSPLALNEQYF. CDR3 nucleotides: TGTGCCAGCTCACCACTAGCCCTAAACGAGCAGTACTTC.

The chain recombines TRBV4-2 with TRBJ2-1, with TRBD2 as a possible D gene (6 bases). Germline CDR1 is LGHNA and CDR2 is YNFKEQ. This CDR3 has 17 amino acids. V was trimmed by 5 bases and J by 0 bases, leaving 17 bases between them. The CDR3 coding sequence is TGTGCCAGCAGCTTGGGAGGAGCGGGTATCTCCTACAATGAGCAGTTCTTC. Protein: CASSLGGAGISYNEQFF.

For the CDR3, the DNA is TGTGCCAGCATTGGGCTAAAAGGGCCTAGCAATCAGCCCCAGCATTTT. Translated: CASIGLKGPSNQPQHF. The rearrangement joins TRBV2 to TRBJ1-5; no firm D call. CDR1 SNHLY and CDR2 FYNNEI come from the germline V gene. This CDR3 spans 16 amino acids. Between the trimmed V and J ends, which lost 7 bases and 0 bases, there was a span of 16 bases.

Only a few counts were recorded for this clone. The chain combines TRBV5-1 with TRBJ1-1; tentatively, D is TRBD1 (6 bases). Per the germline V gene, CDR1 is SGHRS and CDR2 is YFSETQ. V dropped 9 bases and J dropped 1 base, with 13 bases sitting between them. The CDR3 covers 13 residues. The CDR3 DNA reads as TGCGCCACCCAAGAACAGGGGAACACTGAAGCTTTCTTT. It codes for CATQEQGNTEAFF.

The chain recombines TRBV6-1 with TRBJ2-1; TRBD2 is a possible D gene (6 bases). CDR3 length: 15 residues. V lost 0 bases and J 7 bases, leaving 13 bases between the germline ends. In germline, CDR1 is MNHNS, CDR2 SASEGT. The CDR3 sequence: CASSEAGGSRNEQFF. The CDR3 nucleotides read TGTGCCAGCAGTGAAGCCGGGGGATCTAGGAATGAGCAGTTCTTC.

The chain carries TRBV4-1 and TRBJ2-2; 7 bases are a match to TRBD2. Per the germline V gene, CDR1 is MGHRA and CDR2 is YSYEKL. The J segment lost 1 base and the V segment lost 4 bases, leaving 6 bases of the junction unmatched. This CDR3 region has 16 residues. In DNA, the CDR3 is TGCGCCAGCAGCCCAATCAGCGGGAAGAACACCGGGGAGCTGTTTTTT. This gives the protein CASSPISGKNTGELFF.